What follows are 20 T cell receptor beta chains derived from one specimen sequenced in a study of cytomegalovirus exposure and HLA in healthy donors. Both 60 Vbeta primers and 13 Jbeta primers went into the PCR. Clones were read by immunoSEQ multiplex PCR, and TCRdb kept only the in-frame ones, dropping some. This repertoire includes tens of thousands of clones. Sample: PBMCs. The receptors were sampled from a man in his forties in good health and CMV-seronegative.

The chain carries TRBV19 and TRBJ1-6; 9 bases agree with TRBD1. Germline lookup yields CDR1 LNHDA and CDR2 SQIVND (reference sequence). The ends lost 7 bases at V and 9 bases at J; junction bases unmatched: 7. The CDR3 has 14 amino acids. CDR3 DNA sequence: TGTGCCAGTACCGAGGGACAGGGCGGTTCACCCCTCCACTTT. Protein sequence: CASTEGQGGSPLHF.

The gene calls are TRBV6-6 and TRBJ2-2; the D gene is possibly TRBD2 (6 bases). V was cut by 7 bases and J by 8 bases, with 14 bases left in between. Looked up from germline, CDR1 is MNHNY and CDR2 is SVGAGI (reference sequence). The CDR3 spans 13 residues. As DNA, the CDR3 is TGTGCCAGCAAACTAGCCACCACTGGGGAGCTGTTTTTT. Its translation: CASKLATTGELFF.

The chain has TRBV25-1 and TRBJ2-5, with a tentative D call TRBD2 (7 bases). From germline, CDR1 is MGHDK and CDR2 SYGVNS. Trimming cost V 6 bases and J 2 bases, with 22 bases left between them. The CDR3 is 17 residues long. CDR3 nucleotide sequence: TGTGCCAGCAGGGCACTGGGGGTAGGGGGGGGGCAAGAGACCCAGTACTTC. This sequence encodes CASRALGVGGGQETQYF.

This CDR3 is CASSLGIYGGNSPLHF. Here the CDR3 DNA reads TGTGCCAGCAGTTTGGGGATCTACGGGGGTAATTCACCCCTCCACTTT. The V call is TRBV27, the J call TRBJ1-6, with D maybe TRBD1 (5 bases). Germline V lookup: CDR1 MNHEY, CDR2 SMNVEV (reference sequence). The V and J ends lost 3 bases and 6 bases respectively, with 15 bases between them. This CDR3 comprises 16 residues.

J is TRBJ1-6 and V is TRBV18; 9 bases agree with TRBD1. Germline V gene sequence: CDR1 KGHSH, CDR2 LQKENI. With V trimmed by 3 bases and J by 5 bases, 5 bases remained unmatched. The CDR3 runs to 16 residues. This chain's CDR3 is CASSPQGTGNNSPLHF. The CDR3 coding sequence is TGTGCCAGCTCACCCCAAGGGACAGGGAATAATTCACCCCTCCACTTT.

This chain links TRBV5-1 with TRBJ1-1; the D gene is possibly TRBD1 (5 bases). Trimming took off 0 bases at V and 2 bases at J, with 17 bases between the two ends. This CDR3 comprises 17 residues. Germline-derived CDR1 and CDR2 are SGHRS and YFSETQ. The CDR3 DNA is TGCGCCAGCAGCTTGGAATTTCGGGGGAGAGGTAACACTGAAGCTTTCTTT. Translating it yields CASSLEFRGRGNTEAFF.

The chain combines TRBV9 with TRBJ1-1, with 7 bases lining up with TRBD1. The CDR3 contains 14 residues. The germline V gene has CDR1 SGDLS and CDR2 YYNGEE. V was pared by 2 bases and J by 0 bases, with 1 base of the junction left unmatched. Here the CDR3 reads CASSVTGMNTEAFF. In DNA, the CDR3 is TGTGCCAGCAGCGTGACAGGGATGAACACTGAAGCTTTCTTT.

This CDR3 reads CASSLRGPQETQYF. The DNA of the CDR3 is TGTGCCAGCTCACTCAGGGGGCCCCAAGAGACCCAGTACTTC. The chain joins TRBV18 to TRBJ2-5; 8 bases map to TRBD1. Germline V gives CDR1 KGHSH, CDR2 LQKENI. V gave up 4 bases and J gave up 1 base; unmatched junction bases: 2. The CDR3 loop spans 14 amino acids.

The genes are TRBV10-3 and TRBJ2-7; 7 nucleotides align to TRBD1. The trim removed 11 bases at V and 1 base at J, leaving 14 bases unmatched. This CDR3 has 15 residues. Germline CDR1 is ENHRY and CDR2 is SYGVKD. The CDR3: CASTPQPGQSYEQYF. CDR3 coding DNA: TGTGCCTCCACCCCCCAACCGGGACAGTCCTACGAGCAGTACTTC.

The rearrangement links TRBV5-1 to TRBJ2-7, with D tentatively TRBD2 (5 bases). V lost 1 base, J lost 3 bases, and 11 bases lay in between. CDR1 is SGHRS, CDR2 YFSETQ, per germline. This CDR3 has 14 amino acids. CDR3 residues: CASSLRGSLYEQYF. CDR3 coding DNA: TGCGCCAGCAGCTTGCGGGGAAGTCTCTACGAGCAGTACTTC.

The rearrangement uses TRBV5-1 and TRBJ1-1, with a tentative D call TRBD1 (6 bases). V was trimmed by 0 bases and J by 4 bases, leaving 13 bases between them. This CDR3 region has 15 residues. Germline V gives CDR1 SGHRS, CDR2 YFSETQ. CDR3 nucleotides: TGCGCCAGCAGCTTGGTATCAGGGGAGGGCACTGAAGCTTTCTTT. Translating gives CASSLVSGEGTEAFF.

In regard to this clone: The same CDR3 also results from other DNA sequences found in this sample. The V and J genes are TRBV30 and TRBJ1-2; D ambiguous. The germline CDR1 and CDR2 sequences are GTSNPN and SVGIG (reference sequence). This CDR3 is 15 amino acids long. V was cut by 2 bases and J by 2 bases, with 15 bases left in between. CDR3 in amino acids: CAWSKTSAVNYGYTF. The CDR3 coding sequence is TGTGCCTGGAGTAAAACTTCGGCGGTGAACTATGGCTACACCTTC.

The V call is TRBV6-5, the J call TRBJ2-7, with D tentatively TRBD2 (5 bases). CDR3 length: 12 amino acids. V gave up 4 bases and J gave up 4 bases, with 8 bases separating them. Germline values: CDR1 MNHEY, CDR2 SVGAGI. The CDR3 sequence: CASSSGWYEQYF. The CDR3 region has the DNA TGTGCCAGCAGTTCGGGGTGGTACGAGCAGTACTTC.

The CDR3 sequence: CASSLRTLSGGRETQYF. The CDR3 DNA follows: TGTGCCAGCAGCTTACGAACCCTCTCAGGGGGACGAGAGACCCAGTACTTC. This chain uses TRBV11-2 with TRBJ2-5, with 7 bases identical to TRBD1. Germline loops: CDR1 SGHAT, CDR2 FQNNGV. The CDR3 length is 17 residues. V lost 2 bases, J lost 4 bases, and 13 bases stayed unmatched.

The V and J genes are TRBV7-9 and TRBJ2-2; no firm D call. CDR1 is SEHNR and CDR2 is FQNEAQ in the germline V gene (reference sequence). The length of the CDR3 is 15 residues. V was cut by 6 bases and J by 4 bases, with 15 bases left in between. CDR3 amino acids: CASSPGSYSTGELFF. The CDR3 DNA reads TGTGCCAGCAGTCCCGGGTCTTACTCCACCGGGGAGCTGTTTTTT.

Regarding this clone: One junction end does not reproduce the germline sequence, and a read error may be involved. The chain recombines TRBV14 with TRBJ1-1; perhaps TRBD1 as D (6 bases). This CDR3 spans 14 amino acids. Per germline, CDR1 SGHDN and CDR2 FVKESK. The CDR3 DNA reads as TGTGCCGGCAGCGCCATCCGAGGGGGAACTGAAGCTTTCTTT. Residues: CAGSAIRGGTEAFF. Combining the CDR3 with reference TRBV14 and TRBJ1-1 gives the whole variable domain EAGVTQFPSHSVIEKGQTVTLRCDPISGHDNLYWYRRVMGKEIKFLLHFVKESKQDESGMPNNRFLAERTGGTYSTLKVQPAELEDSGVYFCAGSAIRGGTEAFFGQGTRLTVV.

Remarks on this clone: The identical CDR3 is also encoded by other nucleotide sequences in the sample. The chain uses TRBV5-1 and TRBJ2-5; D is uncertain. Germline V gene data show CDR1 as SGHRS and CDR2 as YFSETQ. The V and J ends lost 0 bases and 4 bases respectively, with 4 bases between them. This CDR3 contains 12 residues. This CDR3 reads CASSLDRETQYF. Written as DNA, the CDR3 is TGCGCCAGCAGCTTGGACAGAGAGACCCAGTACTTC. Based on the CDR3 plus reference TRBV5-1 and TRBJ2-5, the full variable domain is KAGVTQTPRYLIKTRGQQVTLSCSPISGHRSVSWYQQTPGQGLQFLFEYFSETQRNKGNFPGRFSGRQFSNSRSEMNVSTLELGDSALYLCASSLDRETQYFGPGTRLLVL.

The chain is built from TRBV30 and TRBJ1-5, with a possible D match to TRBD1 (5 bases). The V end was cut by 4 bases, the J end by 4 bases, with 8 bases between. This CDR3 is built from 12 residues. Germline CDR1 and CDR2: GTSNPN and SVGIG (reference sequence). In DNA, the CDR3 is TGTGCCTGGAATAGGGGAAATCAGCCCCAGCATTTT. This encodes CAWNRGNQPQHF.

This chain connects TRBV9 to TRBJ2-1, with 7 bases that match TRBD1. With V trimmed by 1 base and J by 5 bases, 3 bases remained unmatched. This CDR3 is built from 14 residues. Germline V CDR1 and CDR2: SGDLS, YYNGEE. The CDR3 DNA is TGTGCCAGCAGCGTACGGGACAGTAACAATGAGCAGTTCTTC. Protein: CASSVRDSNNEQFF.

CDR3 DNA: TGTGCCAGCAGCTCCAGGGGGGAGACCCAGTACTTC. Encoded protein: CASSSRGETQYF. The rearrangement joins TRBV7-9 to TRBJ2-5; 7 positions match TRBD1. Germline assignment: CDR1 SEHNR and CDR2 FQNEAQ (reference sequence). The junction had 1 base not matched to a gene; V was cut back by 4 bases and J by 5 bases. The CDR3 loop spans 12 amino acids.